The following is a TCR beta chain sequence with its context. This entry belongs to a study of technical replicates of blood from a few donors. Trimming left V 5 bases short and J 6 bases short, with 20 bases between. Germline-derived CDR1 and CDR2 are SGHAT and FQNNGV. The CDR3 totals 15 residues. Assay used: immunoSEQ multiplex PCR; TCRdb lists only in-frame clones, some missing. The sample includes 65,000 to 95,000 clones, approximately 90% seen only once; the top ten take roughly 0.3%. The source material was T cells isolated from PBMCs. This TCR derives from a human donor in good health. This sequence joins TRBV11-2 and TRBJ2-7, with D possibly matching TRBD2 (6 bases). As DNA, the CDR3 is TGTGCCAGCAGCAAGGGACGGGGGTACGTGGGCGAGCAGTACTTC. Translating gives CASSKGRGYVGEQYF.